This TCR beta chain was observed in a study of T cells in tumors after PD-1 blockade. In the study overall: Patients had no prior checkpoint blockade, systemic immunosuppressants, or anti-cancer therapy within 4 weeks. A subset received ongoing vismodegib 150 mg daily alongside anti-PD-1 therapy.

Repertoires were generated with immunoSEQ multiplex PCR, while TCRdb's copy carries only in-frame clones and drops some. The sample has more than 45,000 clones, around 80% seen once. Germline loops: CDR1 SGHTA, CDR2 FQGTGA. V gave up 0 bases and J gave up 1 base, with 15 bases separating them. The CDR3 has 17 amino acids. The sequence was obtained from a human donor with advanced basal cell or squamous cell carcinoma (not recorded which). The chain carries TRBV7-3 and TRBJ1-1; D perhaps matches TRBD1 (5 bases). The sequences come from PBMCs, collected before anti-PD-1 therapy. The CDR3 nucleotides read TGTGCCAGCAGCTTAACGGGCTGGGTCAGGGCGAACACTGAAGCTTTCTTT. It yields the protein CASSLTGWVRANTEAFF.